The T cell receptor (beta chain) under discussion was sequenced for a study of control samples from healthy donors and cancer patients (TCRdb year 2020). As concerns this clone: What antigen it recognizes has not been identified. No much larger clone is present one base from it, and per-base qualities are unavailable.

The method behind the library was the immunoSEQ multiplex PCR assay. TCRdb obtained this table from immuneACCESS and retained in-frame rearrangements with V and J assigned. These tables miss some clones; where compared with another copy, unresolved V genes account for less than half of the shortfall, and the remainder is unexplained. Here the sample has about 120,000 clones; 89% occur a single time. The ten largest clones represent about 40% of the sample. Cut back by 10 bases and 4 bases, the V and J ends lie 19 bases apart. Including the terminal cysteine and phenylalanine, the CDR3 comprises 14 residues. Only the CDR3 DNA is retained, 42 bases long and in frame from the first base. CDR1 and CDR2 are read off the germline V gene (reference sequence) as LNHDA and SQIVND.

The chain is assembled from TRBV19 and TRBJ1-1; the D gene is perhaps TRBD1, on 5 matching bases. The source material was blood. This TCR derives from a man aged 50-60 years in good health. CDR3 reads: CATSSLDGGTEAFF. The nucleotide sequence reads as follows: TGTGCCACCTCCTCTCTAGACGGGGGCACTGAAGCTTTCTTT.